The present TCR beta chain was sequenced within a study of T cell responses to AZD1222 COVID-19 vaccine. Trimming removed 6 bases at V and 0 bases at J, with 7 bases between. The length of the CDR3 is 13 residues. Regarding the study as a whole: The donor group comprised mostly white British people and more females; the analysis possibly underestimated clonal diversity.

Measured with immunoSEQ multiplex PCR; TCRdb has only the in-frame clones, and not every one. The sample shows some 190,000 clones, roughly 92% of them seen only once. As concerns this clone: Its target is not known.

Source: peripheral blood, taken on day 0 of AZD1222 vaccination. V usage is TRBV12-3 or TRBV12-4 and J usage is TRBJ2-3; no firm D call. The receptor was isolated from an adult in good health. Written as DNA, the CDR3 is TGTGCCAGCAGACCAACTAGCACAGATACGCAGTATTTT. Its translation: CASRPTSTDTQYF.